This T cell receptor beta chain stems from a study of T-cell reconstitution after alpha-beta-depleted transplantation in children. This clonotype was observed a handful of times. Its specificity is not known. Trimming took 1 base from V and 5 from J; bases not matched to a gene: 30. The CDR3 runs 23 residues. The germline V gene encodes CDR1 SQVTM and CDR2 ANQGSEA. Study observations and caveats: Newly produced T cells mostly accounted for T-cell counts and diversity one year post-transplant. Several hundred expanded graft clones reportedly gave rise to the alpha-beta T cells present about two months after transplant. There were some patients whose high TCRbeta diversity at day 60 came from surviving recipient T cells and thymic progenitors.

The library targeted TCRbeta and was prepared with unique molecular identifiers. TCRdb redid the calling of the PCR reads with MiXCR, one entry per CDR3 protein. In the table there are hundreds of thousands of distinct CDR3 sequences, about an eighth of which are singletons. V gene TRBV29-1 combines with J gene TRBJ2-2; TRBD2 agrees at 8 bases. Sequences were derived from PBMCs, mostly from graft donor cells, sampled 360 days after TCRalphabeta/CD19-depleted stem cell transplant. This sequence was found in a male patient younger than 18 who had a stem cell transplant for acute myeloid leukemia, so the T cells may come from the graft donor. For the CDR3, the DNA is TGCAGCGTTGAAGGAAGGAGGGCCTCGGTGGGGAAACGGGAGGGCCGAAGGACCGGGGAGCTGTTTTTT. Amino acid sequence: CSVEGRRASVGKREGRRTGELFF.